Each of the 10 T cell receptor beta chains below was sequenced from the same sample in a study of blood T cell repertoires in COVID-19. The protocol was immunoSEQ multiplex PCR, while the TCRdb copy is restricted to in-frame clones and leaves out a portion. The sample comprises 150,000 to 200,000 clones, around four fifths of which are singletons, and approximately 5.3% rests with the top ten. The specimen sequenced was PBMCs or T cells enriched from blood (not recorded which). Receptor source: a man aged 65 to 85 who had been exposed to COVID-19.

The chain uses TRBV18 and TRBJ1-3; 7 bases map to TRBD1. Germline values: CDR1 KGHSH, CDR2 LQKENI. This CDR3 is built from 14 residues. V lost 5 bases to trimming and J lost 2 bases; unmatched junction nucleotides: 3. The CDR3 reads CASSSGTAGNTIYF. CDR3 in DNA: TGTGCCAGCTCATCGGGGACAGCTGGAAACACCATATATTTT.

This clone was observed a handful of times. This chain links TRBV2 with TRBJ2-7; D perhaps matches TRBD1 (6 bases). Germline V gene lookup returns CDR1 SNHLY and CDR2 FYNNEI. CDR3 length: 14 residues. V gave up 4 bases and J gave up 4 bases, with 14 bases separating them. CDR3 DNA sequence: TGTGCCAGCAGTGTGGCGCAGGGGATATACGAGCAGTACTTC. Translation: CASSVAQGIYEQYF.

CDR3 loop: CASSQDLVNSPLHF. CDR3 nucleotides: TGTGCCAGCAGCCAAGATCTTGTTAATTCACCCCTCCACTTT. This chain joins TRBV3-1 (or the pseudogene TRBV3-2) and TRBJ1-6, with D unresolved. Germline CDR1 and CDR2: LGHDT and YNNKEL (reference sequence). V shed 0 bases and J shed 6 bases, with 6 bases lying between them. There are 14 residues in the CDR3.

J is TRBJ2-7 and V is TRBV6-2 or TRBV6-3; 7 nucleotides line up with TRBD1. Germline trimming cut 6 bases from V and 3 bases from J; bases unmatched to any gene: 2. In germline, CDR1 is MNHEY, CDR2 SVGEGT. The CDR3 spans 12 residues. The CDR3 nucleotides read TGTGCCAGCAGCCGGACAGGCTACGAGCAGTACTTC. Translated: CASSRTGYEQYF.

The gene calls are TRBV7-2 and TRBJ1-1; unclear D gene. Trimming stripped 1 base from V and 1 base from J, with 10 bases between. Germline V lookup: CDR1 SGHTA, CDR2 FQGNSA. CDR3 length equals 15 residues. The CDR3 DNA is TGTGCCAGCAGCTTAGGGCCGCGGAAGAACACTGAAGCTTTCTTT. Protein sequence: CASSLGPRKNTEAFF.

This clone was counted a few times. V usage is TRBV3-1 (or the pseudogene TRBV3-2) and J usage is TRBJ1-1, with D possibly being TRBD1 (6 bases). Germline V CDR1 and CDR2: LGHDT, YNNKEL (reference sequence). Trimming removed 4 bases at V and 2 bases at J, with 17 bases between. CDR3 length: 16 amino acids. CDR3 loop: CASSRSRTVANTEAFF. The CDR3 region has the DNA TGTGCCAGCAGCCGTTCAAGGACAGTGGCCAACACTGAAGCTTTCTTT.

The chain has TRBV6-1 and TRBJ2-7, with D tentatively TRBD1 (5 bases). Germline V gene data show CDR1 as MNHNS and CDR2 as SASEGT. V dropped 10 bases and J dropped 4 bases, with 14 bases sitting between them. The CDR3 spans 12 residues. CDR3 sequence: CATGRVSYEQYF. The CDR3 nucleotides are TGTGCCACCGGCAGGGTTAGTTACGAGCAGTACTTC.

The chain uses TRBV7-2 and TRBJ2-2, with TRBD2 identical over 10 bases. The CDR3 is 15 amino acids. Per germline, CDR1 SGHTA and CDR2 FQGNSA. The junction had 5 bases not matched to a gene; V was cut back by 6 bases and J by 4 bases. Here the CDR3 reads CASSQTSGRTGELFF. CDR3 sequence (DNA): TGTGCCAGCAGTCAGACTAGCGGGCGCACCGGGGAGCTGTTTTTT.

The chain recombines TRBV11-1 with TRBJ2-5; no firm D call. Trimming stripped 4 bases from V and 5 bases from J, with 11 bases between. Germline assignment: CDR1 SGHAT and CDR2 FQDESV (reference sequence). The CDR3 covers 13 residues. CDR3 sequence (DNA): TGTGCCAGCAGCTCCCAACGGTCGGAGACCCAGTACTTC. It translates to CASSSQRSETQYF.

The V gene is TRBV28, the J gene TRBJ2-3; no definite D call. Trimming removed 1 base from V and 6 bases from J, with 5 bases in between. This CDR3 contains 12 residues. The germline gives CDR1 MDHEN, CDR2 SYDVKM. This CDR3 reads CASSLLSDTQYF. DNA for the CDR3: TGTGCCAGCAGTTTATTGAGTGATACGCAGTATTTT.